These 6 T cell receptor beta chains share one sample of origin, sequenced in a study of PD-1 blockade in classical Hodgkin lymphoma. All trial patients relapsed after autologous stem cell transplantation. This table comes from immunoSEQ multiplex PCR, and its TCRdb copy is limited to in-frame clones, with some not included. Of around 10,000 clones in the sample, 76% were seen once. Sequences were derived from peripheral blood mononuclear cells (PBMCs), sampled at baseline. These receptors were taken from a human donor with classical Hodgkin lymphoma.

The chain carries TRBV25-1 and TRBJ2-7; D may be TRBD1 or TRBD2 (5 bases each). The germline V gene encodes CDR1 MGHDK and CDR2 SYGVNS. The CDR3 sequence is 17 residues long. Deletions cut 1 base from V and 5 bases from J, with 21 bases between. The CDR3 nucleotides read TGTGCCAGCAGTGAATCGTTCGACGGGACGGGACGGGACGAGCAGTACTTC. It codes for CASSESFDGTGRDEQYF.

The gene calls are TRBV6-5 and TRBJ1-3; D uncertain. The V end lost 2 bases, the J end lost 2 bases, and 13 bases lay between the germline ends. The CDR3 covers 16 residues. Germline-derived CDR1 and CDR2 are MNHEY and SVGAGI. CDR3 amino acids: CASSYAPSWPGNTIYF. CDR3 sequence (DNA): TGTGCCAGCAGTTACGCTCCCAGTTGGCCTGGAAACACCATATATTTT.

The V call is TRBV2, the J call TRBJ2-2; D might be TRBD1 (5 bases). Trimming left V 1 base short and J 2 bases short, with 14 bases between. CDR1 SNHLY and CDR2 FYNNEI come from the germline V gene. This CDR3 region has 17 residues. The CDR3, as DNA: TGTGCCAGCAGTGAAGGAAGGACACTGGATAACACCGGGGAGCTGTTTTTT. Protein: CASSEGRTLDNTGELFF.

The chain carries TRBV11-3 and TRBJ2-3, with D uncertain. Germline V gene sequence: CDR1 SGHNT, CDR2 YENEEA. The length of the CDR3 is 14 residues. Trimming took off 3 bases at V and 2 bases at J, with 9 bases between the two ends. CDR3 residues: CASSFAANTDTQYF. CDR3 DNA: TGTGCCAGCAGCTTCGCAGCCAACACAGATACGCAGTATTTT.

The gene calls are TRBV11-2 and TRBJ1-5, with D possibly being TRBD1 (5 bases). V shed 1 base and J shed 1 base, with 8 bases lying between them. The CDR3 sequence is 15 residues long. The germline CDR1 and CDR2 sequences are SGHAT and FQNNGV. For the CDR3, the DNA is TGTGCCAGCAGCTTAGTTGGGGCCAGCAATCAGCCCCAGCATTTT. It codes for CASSLVGASNQPQHF.

V is TRBV5-4 and J is TRBJ2-7, with D hard to call. Trimming pared 2 bases from V and 0 bases from J, leaving 9 bases between. This CDR3 spans 14 amino acids. The V gene's germline CDR1 is SGHNT and CDR2 YYREEE (reference sequence). This chain's CDR3 is CASSLEASSYEQYF. DNA for the CDR3: TGTGCCAGCAGCTTAGAAGCGTCCTCCTACGAGCAGTACTTC.